This T cell receptor (beta chain) was captured by sequencing in a study of blood T cell repertoires in COVID-19. Study-level information: The United States, Italy and Spain supplied acute and convalescent COVID-19 samples.

The method was immunoSEQ multiplex PCR; TCRdb's version includes in-frame clones alone and lacks a portion of them. Of about 210,000 clones in the sample, 75% to 85% were seen once. The receptor was derived from a woman in her 70s with COVID-19, enrolled during active disease. The sequenced sample was peripheral blood.

CDR3 amino acids: CASSLTLGFLPRGANVLTF. The CDR3 bases are TGTGCCAGCAGCTTAACGTTAGGATTCCTCCCGCGGGGGGCCAACGTCCTGACTTTC. The chain joins TRBV7-9 to TRBJ2-6, with unresolved D. Germline V gives CDR1 SEHNR, CDR2 FQNEAQ (reference sequence). Trimming pared 2 bases from V and 4 bases from J, leaving 21 bases between. There are 19 residues in the CDR3.